Listed below are T cell receptor beta chains from one sample, sequenced in a study of long-term antiretroviral therapy in people with HIV. Sequencing used immunoSEQ multiplex PCR; TCRdb keeps in-frame clones, though not all of them. There are 21,000 or so clones in the sample; 88% occur only once, and roughly 3.6% lies in the top ten. Sample: unsorted PBMCs, taken 2.3 years after starting antiretroviral therapy. These receptors originate from a man aged 60 to 69 with HIV. Each CDR3 is given with its conserved first and last residue. Not all rows give a size; the values are once, few, many and, for expanded clones, a class.

V gene: TRBV29-1
clone size: NA
J gene: TRBJ2-1
CDR3 protein: CSVEGGSGRVDEQFF

V gene: TRBV15
clone size: NA
J gene: TRBJ2-1
CDR3 protein: CATSRGDSLLIYNEQFF

V gene: TRBV6-1
clone size: few
J gene: TRBJ2-7
CDR3 protein: CASRTEEGFGYEQYF

V gene: TRBV5-4
clone size: NA
J gene: TRBJ2-5
CDR3 protein: CASSGKDRGLETQYF

V gene: TRBV5-1
clone size: NA
J gene: TRBJ2-1
CDR3 protein: CASSPDPSGVDEQFF

V gene: TRBV28
clone size: NA
J gene: TRBJ1-5
CDR3 protein: CASMTVPGEPQHF

V gene: TRBV2
clone size: NA
J gene: TRBJ2-3
CDR3 protein: CASSEDLAPGDF

V gene: TRBV14
clone size: NA
J gene: TRBJ1-1
CDR3 protein: CASSQDLARGLYHTEAFF

V gene: TRBV6-5
clone size: few
J gene: TRBJ2-7
CDR3 protein: CASSRRLAASYEQYF

V gene: TRBV6-5
clone size: NA
J gene: TRBJ2-1
CDR3 protein: CASSRLAGGYNEQFF

V gene: TRBV5-1
clone size: once
J gene: TRBJ1-2
CDR3 protein: CASREGGANYGYTF

V gene: TRBV18
clone size: NA
J gene: TRBJ2-7
CDR3 protein: CASSPSPGEYEQYF

V gene: TRBV11-2
clone size: NA
J gene: TRBJ2-5
CDR3 protein: CASSLDRTSELETQYF

V gene: TRBV15
clone size: NA
J gene: TRBJ1-6
CDR3 protein: CATSRSDRVDSPLHF

V gene: TRBV2
clone size: NA
J gene: TRBJ2-5
CDR3 protein: CASSDETQWETQYF

V gene: TRBV28
clone size: NA
J gene: TRBJ1-1
CDR3 protein: CASSEWGRLGMNTEAFF

V gene: TRBV7-3
clone size: once
J gene: TRBJ2-1
CDR3 protein: CASSLGNEQFF

V gene: TRBV5-8
clone size: NA
J gene: TRBJ1-4
CDR3 protein: CASSLADRQVFF

V gene: TRBV5-4
clone size: NA
J gene: TRBJ1-3
CDR3 protein: CASSSLPGSGTGNTIYF

V gene: TRBV9
clone size: NA
J gene: TRBJ1-1
CDR3 protein: CASSSALNTEAFF

V gene: TRBV5-1
clone size: NA
J gene: TRBJ2-3
CDR3 protein: CASSLGPRGTQYF

V gene: TRBV19
clone size: once
J gene: TRBJ2-7
CDR3 protein: CASSPSGPRRGGYEQYF

V gene: TRBV7-9
clone size: NA
J gene: TRBJ2-3
CDR3 protein: CASSKARGTDTQYF

V gene: TRBV11-2
clone size: once
J gene: TRBJ2-2
CDR3 protein: CASSLGQGTDNTGELFF

V gene: TRBV5-1
clone size: NA
J gene: TRBJ2-7
CDR3 protein: CASSLGPTSGSYEQYF

V gene: TRBV9
clone size: few
J gene: TRBJ2-6
CDR3 protein: CASSVKGSGANVLTF

V gene: TRBV7-6
clone size: once
J gene: TRBJ2-3
CDR3 protein: CASSLVPGTSGADTQYF

V gene: TRBV19
clone size: NA
J gene: TRBJ2-2
CDR3 protein: CASSIVQRTGELFF

V gene: TRBV5-1
clone size: once
J gene: TRBJ2-5
CDR3 protein: CASSLGLAANQETQYF

V gene: TRBV2
clone size: once
J gene: TRBJ1-1
CDR3 protein: CASSVQGSGEAFF

V gene: TRBV11-3
clone size: NA
J gene: TRBJ2-7
CDR3 protein: CASSSGQGPYEQYF

V gene: TRBV15
clone size: NA
J gene: TRBJ2-7
CDR3 protein: CATSRPGAVYEQYF

V gene: TRBV28
clone size: NA
J gene: TRBJ2-7
CDR3 protein: CASSLRIQLNTYEQYF

V gene: TRBV5-6
clone size: NA
J gene: TRBJ2-5
CDR3 protein: CASSWTSGGVQETQYF

V gene: TRBV18
clone size: NA
J gene: TRBJ1-2
CDR3 protein: CASSPPLRDYGYTF

V gene: TRBV18
clone size: NA
J gene: TRBJ2-5
CDR3 protein: CASSVQETQYF

V gene: TRBV6-1
clone size: NA
J gene: TRBJ2-5
CDR3 protein: CASSESGKTQYF

V gene: TRBV28
clone size: NA
J gene: TRBJ1-3
CDR3 protein: CASSGYRGSGNTIYF

V gene: TRBV10-2
clone size: NA
J gene: TRBJ2-7
CDR3 protein: CASSEVGGGPAYEQYF

V gene: TRBV5-1
clone size: NA
J gene: TRBJ2-2
CDR3 protein: CAAKEASGSMAGELFF

V gene: TRBV28
clone size: once
J gene: TRBJ2-5
CDR3 protein: CASSPAGGRSREPQYF

V gene: TRBV27
clone size: NA
J gene: TRBJ2-7
CDR3 protein: CASSLDRGGYEQYF

V gene: TRBV5-4
clone size: NA
J gene: TRBJ2-1
CDR3 protein: CASSLEGQGRFYNEQFF

V gene: TRBV2
clone size: NA
J gene: TRBJ1-2
CDR3 protein: CASSGLIDREPRYGYTF

V gene: TRBV19
clone size: NA
J gene: TRBJ2-5
CDR3 protein: CASSERPGGYLQETQYF